The source of this TCR beta chain is a study of cytomegalovirus exposure and HLA in healthy donors. Overall study: In an early release, HLA-typed donors contributed approximately 80 million unique TCR sequences.

Of note for this clone: Its antigen is as yet unknown.

Broader study findings: Among CMV-associated TCR beta chains, most appeared HLA-restricted in a later analysis. TCR beta V- and J-gene trimming, according to a later analysis, was linked to a missense DCLRE1C variant.

The CDR3 extends over 16 amino acids. V lost 6 bases and J lost 8, with 25 bases in between. From germline, CDR1 is SEHNR and CDR2 FQNEAQ (reference sequence). The PCR employed 60 Vbeta primers together with 13 Jbeta primers. Only in-frame clones appear in the TCRdb table, and some are missing; sequencing was by immunoSEQ multiplex PCR. Among 100,000 to 150,000 clones, 72% were seen once, and the ten largest hold around 4%. This chain joins TRBV7-9 and TRBJ1-2; the D gene is possibly TRBD1 (5 bases). The clonotype was recovered from a man under 40 in good health and CMV-seronegative. Sequenced sample: PBMCs. Here the CDR3 reads CASRKGTGDRVYGYTF. The CDR3 region has the DNA TGTGCCAGCAGAAAAGGGACGGGGGATCGGGTTTACGGCTACACCTTC.